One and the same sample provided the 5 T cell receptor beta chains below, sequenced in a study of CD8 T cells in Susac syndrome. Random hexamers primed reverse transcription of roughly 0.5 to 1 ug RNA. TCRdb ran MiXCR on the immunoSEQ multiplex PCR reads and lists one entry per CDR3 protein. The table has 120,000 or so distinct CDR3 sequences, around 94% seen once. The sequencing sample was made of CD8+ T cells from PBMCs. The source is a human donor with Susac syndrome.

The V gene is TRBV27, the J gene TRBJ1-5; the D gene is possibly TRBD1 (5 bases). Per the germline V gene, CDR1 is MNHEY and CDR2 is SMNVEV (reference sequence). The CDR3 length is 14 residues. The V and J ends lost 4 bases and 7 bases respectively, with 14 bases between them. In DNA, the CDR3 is TGTGCCAGCAGTTCCACGTGGGGGAGCCAGCCCCAGCATTTT. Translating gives CASSSTWGSQPQHF.

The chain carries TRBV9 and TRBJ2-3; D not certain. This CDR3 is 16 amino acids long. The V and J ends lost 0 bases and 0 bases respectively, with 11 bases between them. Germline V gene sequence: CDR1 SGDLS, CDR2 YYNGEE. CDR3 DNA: TGTGCCAGCAGCGTAGGACGGAAAGTTAGCACAGATACGCAGTATTTT. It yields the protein CASSVGRKVSTDTQYF.

CDR3 nucleotides: TGCAGTGCTAGAGATCAAAATTACGGAGAGAGCTCCTACAATGAGCAGTTCTTC. Translation gives CSARDQNYGESSYNEQFF. The chain carries TRBV20-1 and TRBJ2-1, with D hard to call. This CDR3 contains 18 residues. Between the trimmed V and J ends, which lost 0 bases and 0 bases, there was a span of 18 bases. Looked up from germline, CDR1 is DFQATT and CDR2 is SNEGSKA (reference sequence).

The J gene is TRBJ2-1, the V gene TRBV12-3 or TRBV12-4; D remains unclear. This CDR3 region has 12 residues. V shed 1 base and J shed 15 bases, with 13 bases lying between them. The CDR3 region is CASSLDRAHWFF. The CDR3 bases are TGTGCCAGCAGTTTAGATAGGGCTCATTGGTTCTTC.

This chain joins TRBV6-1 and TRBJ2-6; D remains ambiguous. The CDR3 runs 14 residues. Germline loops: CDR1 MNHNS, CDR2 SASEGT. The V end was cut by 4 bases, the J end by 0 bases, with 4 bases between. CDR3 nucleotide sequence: TGTGCCAGCAGTGGTGACTCTGGGGCCAACGTCCTGACTTTC. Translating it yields CASSGDSGANVLTF.